This TCR beta chain was observed in a study of patients and donors after allogeneic stem cell transplantation. CDR3 size: 15 residues. Germline V CDR1 and CDR2: SQVTM, ANQGSEA. Germline trimming cut 0 bases from V and 7 bases from J; bases unmatched to any gene: 8. TCRdb analysed the RT-PCR reads with MiXCR anew, one entry per CDR3 protein. The sample shows 200,000 to 250,000 distinct CDR3 sequences, over 12% of them seen only once. V and J are TRBV29-1 and TRBJ2-1, with TRBD2 matching 8 bases. Sequencing was performed on blood, either unsorted or a sorted T cell fraction (not recorded which). The source is a human donor who was either an allogeneic HSCT recipient or a stem cell or donor lymphocyte infusion donor (not recorded which). It is not recorded whose cells these are; they may come from a transplant donor. In nucleotides, the CDR3 is TGCAGCGTTGAAGACCGGGAGGGCCATAGGAATGAGCAGTTCTTC. This encodes CSVEDREGHRNEQFF.